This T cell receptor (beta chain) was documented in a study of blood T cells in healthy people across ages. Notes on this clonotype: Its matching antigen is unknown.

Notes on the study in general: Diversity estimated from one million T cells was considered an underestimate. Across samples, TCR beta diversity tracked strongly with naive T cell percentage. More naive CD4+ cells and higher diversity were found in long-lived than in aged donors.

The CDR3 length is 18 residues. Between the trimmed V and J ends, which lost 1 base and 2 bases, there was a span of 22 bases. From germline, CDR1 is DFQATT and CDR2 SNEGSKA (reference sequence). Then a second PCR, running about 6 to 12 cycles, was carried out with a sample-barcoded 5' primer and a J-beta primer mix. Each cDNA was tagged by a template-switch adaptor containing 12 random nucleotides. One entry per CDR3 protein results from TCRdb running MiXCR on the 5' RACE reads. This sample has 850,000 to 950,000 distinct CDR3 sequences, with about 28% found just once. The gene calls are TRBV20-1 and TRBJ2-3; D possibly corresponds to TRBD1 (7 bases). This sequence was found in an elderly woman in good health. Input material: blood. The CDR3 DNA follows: TGCAGTGCTAGAGTTATTAGCGGAGAAGGGGGCCACACAGATACGCAGTATTTT. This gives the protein CSARVISGEGGHTDTQYF.